Detailed here is one T cell receptor (beta chain). Its specific antigen is unknown. No qualities accompany the bases; no much larger clone lies one base away. The data stem from a study of shared clonotypes between healthy human individuals (dated by TCRdb to the early 2020s). Context from the whole study: A few men and a couple of women, aged 18 to 49 years, made up the cohort. For each donor, three plates each were used for CD4 naive and CD4 memory, two plates were used for CD8 naive, and one plate was used for CD8 memory. To estimate repertoire size and how much clonotype sharing occurs between individuals, the study deeply sequenced the blood TCR repertoires of 5 or 6 healthy adults. Libraries were prepared and TCR repertoires were sequenced by different laboratories using diverse techniques, in order to increase sequencing depth and limit assay-specific biases. Per donor, leukapheresis produced somewhere between about 0.9 and 9 billion PBMCs. What the study reported, not specific to this receptor: The genetic and exposure-history diversity represented was limited by the small number of donors. Sampling was restricted to blood, and TCR repertoires in tissue are likely to differ from TCR repertoires in blood. When a few donors were compared, the shared fraction of clonotypes was about 5.5% for naive CD4, around 4% for naive CD8, 2% to 2.5% for memory CD4, and 0.4% for memory CD8. Larger estimated clonotype richness was generally found for naive subsets than for memory subsets. Incomplete sequencing was indicated by rarefaction of sorted-subset datasets, despite the large sequencing depth. Pairwise subsampling indicated that sequencing depth was expected to affect the degree of clonotype sharing among donors. Higher generation probabilities were observed for clonotypes shared by all four sorted-subset donors than for non-shared clonotypes.

Healthy HIV-negative adults with no recently reported acute infections or vaccinations were included as donors. Only Caucasian adults living in Nashville, Tennessee, USA were represented among the donors. CD4+ T cells were enriched through magnetic negative selection, after which naive cells were positively selected on CD45RA and the remaining negative fraction served as the memory subset. Blood was collected by leukapheresis, and PBMCs were isolated by Ficoll-Histopaque density gradient centrifugation and then cryopreserved in liquid nitrogen vapor phase. Analytical flow cytometry was used to check the purity and quantity of every magnetically sorted T cell population. Genomic DNA was isolated from every sorted fraction and measured by UV absorbance on a Nanodrop 2000c. V is shortened by 2 bases, J by 2 bases, and the region joining them spans 10 bases. The CDR3, from cysteine to phenylalanine, totals 15 residues. The retained sequence is limited to the CDR3, 45 bases, with the frame set at the first base. CDR1 and CDR2 are drawn from the germline V gene: MDHEN, SYDVKM.

TCR CDR3 regions were amplified from genomic DNA by multiplex PCR using the deep immunoSEQ assay. For each cell subset, the extracted genomic DNA was distributed evenly across all wells of several immunoSEQ 96-well plates, and each plate served as one replicate. Each replicate PCR for sorted subsets received 200 ng genomic DNA, equal to around 32,000 T cell genomes. Purified libraries were quantified with a Qubit 3.0 fluorometer, sized on a Bioanalyzer 2100, and re-quantified with the KAPA Library Quantification kit. Every immunoSEQ 96-well plate was sequenced on a dedicated single-read 150-cycle Illumina NextSeq 550 flow cell. The study's own analysis went as follows. Because only junctional sequences without quality scores were contained in the immunoSEQ output, filtering matching that applied to full-length reads could not be performed. To assign V/J genes and CDR3, sequences were annotated using PyIR, a Python wrapper for IgBLAST v1.9, with IMGT germline references. Reads were removed for weak V/J assignments (E-value above 1e-6), missing CDR3, stop codons, out-of-frame junctions, or ambiguous translated residues. V3J clonotypes were defined as sequences sharing an identical inferred V gene, J gene, and CDR3 amino acid sequence. To compute the percentage overlap between repertoires, the number of shared unique clonotypes was divided by the size of the smaller repertoire. RTK rarefaction, the Chao1 estimator, and Recon v2.1 estimates of unobserved clonotypes were used to assess repertoire richness. For all TCRbeta clonotypes obtained by the gDNA method from a few donors, generation probabilities were computed with OLGA. In its TCRdb copy, this immuneACCESS table keeps in-frame sequences only and misses some clones. Where compared with another copy, unresolved V genes explain less than half of these, and the others have no known cause. V, J and clone size are those of that table, while D and trimming were read from the DNA. The sample table lists about 1.1 million clones, 75% to 85% of them with a count of one. The top ten constitute approximately 0.52% of the sample.

The TCR sequence derives from a man aged 18 to 30 in good health. Some clones in this sample may be carry-over from other donors' samples. The sequenced sample consisted of memory CD4+ T cells from PBMCs. The cell subset or site label here, explained by the study, means: CD45RA-negative fraction. The V gene is TRBV28 and the J gene is TRBJ1-3; the D gene cannot be named for sure. The CDR3 is CASSLASGPGNTIYF. In nucleotides, the sequence is TGTGCCAGCAGTTTAGCATCTGGCCCTGGAAACACCATATATTTT.